Sequencing of this T cell receptor beta chain was carried out in a study of cytomegalovirus exposure and HLA in healthy donors. 60 Vbeta and 13 Jbeta primers were used in PCR. Sequencing was performed with immunoSEQ multiplex PCR; in TCRdb, only in-frame clones are kept and a portion is missing. Of around 190,000 clones listed, around 77% are singletons. Points on this clone: No antigen is known for it.

CDR1 SGHRS and CDR2 YFSETQ come from the germline V gene. The length of the CDR3 is 16 residues. J was trimmed by 0 bases and V by 2 bases; bases with no gene match: 6. Study-level points and caveats: A later analysis linked a missense DCLRE1C variant to TCR beta V- and J-gene trimming. In a later analysis, HLA-associated TCR beta chains were more clonally expanded than equally common others. An apparent linkage of common viral pathogens to several of the most significant clusters emerged in a later analysis.

This chain links TRBV5-1 with TRBJ2-5; 8 positions agree with TRBD2. The clonotype originates from a woman aged 30 to 39 in good health and CMV-seronegative. The sequenced sample was PBMCs. The CDR3: CASSFGTSGYQETQYF. CDR3 sequence (DNA): TGCGCCAGCAGCTTTGGTACTAGCGGCTACCAAGAGACCCAGTACTTC. Based on the CDR3 plus reference TRBV5-1 and TRBJ2-5, the full variable domain is KAGVTQTPRYLIKTRGQQVTLSCSPISGHRSVSWYQQTPGQGLQFLFEYFSETQRNKGNFPGRFSGRQFSNSRSEMNVSTLELGDSALYLCASSFGTSGYQETQYFGPGTRLLVL.